This T cell receptor (beta chain) was observed in a study of OX40 agonist ivuxolimab in advanced cancers. As for the study more broadly: Ivuxolimab was a fully human IgG2 agonistic monoclonal antibody targeting the costimulatory receptor OX40 (CD134). Intravenous ivuxolimab was administered to patients every 2 weeks at six dose levels: 0.01, 0.1, 0.3, 1.5, 3 and 10 mg/kg. The purpose of peripheral TCRbeta sequencing was to test whether ivuxolimab changed TCR sequence diversity and led to clonal T-cell expansion. Partial responses were achieved by three dose-escalation patients, of whom one had hepatocellular carcinoma and two had cutaneous melanoma. A male proportion of around 81% and a mean age of 60 years, ranging from about 20 to 80, were recorded for the dose-escalation cohort. The paper describes the monotherapy dose-escalation part (N ≈ 50 patients) of the phase I trial of ivuxolimab. Prior anti-PD-1, anti-PD-L1 or anti-CTLA-4 therapy was permitted, and approximately 41% of dose-escalation patients had received checkpoint inhibitors. Among the roughly 52 dose-escalation patients, around 19 had hepatocellular carcinoma, around 15 melanoma, 9 renal cell carcinoma and 9 head and neck cancer. The paper's findings and limits, for the study overall: Low levels of normalized T-cell clonal expansion were also seen in some patients who did not respond. At doses of 0.1 to 3.0 mg/kg, clonal expansion of both CD4+ and CD8+ T cells in blood was seen between baseline and week 6. After ivuxolimab, CD8+ T cells had more expanded clones than CD4+ T cells on average. Antigen specificity was not determined for the clonally expanded peripheral T cells. Partial responders in the 0.1-3.0 mg/kg groups had among the lowest normalized peripheral clonal expansion, especially among CD8+ T cells.

The germline V gene (reference sequence) provides CDR1 SEHNR and CDR2 FQNEAQ. CDR3 length: 18 amino acids, cysteine to phenylalanine. The entry retains the CDR3 DNA only, 54 bases that are in frame from base 1. The V and J ends are trimmed by 5 bases and 0 bases, leaving 20 bases between them. To sequence the TCRbeta CDR3 region, genomic DNA was isolated from the sorted cells. The immunoSEQ Assay was used to sequence the TCRbeta CDR3 regions. TCRdb holds this immuneACCESS table with in-frame rearrangements only. Some clones are missing; in checked studies, unresolved V genes explain under half, and the rest has no known cause. The table for this sample lists about 80,000 clones; just over 85% of them were counted only once. About 2% of the sample belongs to the ten largest clones. As for this clone: Its antigen is not yet known. There are no base qualities to consult, and no much larger clone falls within one base.

Patients with a history of autoimmune disease or receiving systemic immunosuppression were excluded from the trial. Peripheral blood for TCR sequencing was drawn from every dose cohort at baseline, at cycle 4 day 1 and at cycle 7 day 1. The samples were taken from a phase I, first-in-human, multicenter, open-label dose-escalation trial of ivuxolimab. The trial enrolled adults with locally advanced or metastatic head and neck squamous cell, hepatocellular, melanoma or renal cell carcinoma. Before TCR sequencing, CD4+ T cells and CD8+ T cells were sorted from peripheral blood as separate populations.

The TCR comes from an adult with an advanced solid tumor such as melanoma, head and neck, liver or kidney cancer. This specimen was CD4+ or CD8+ T cells sorted from blood, taken in a trial of the OX40 agonist ivuxolimab. The rearrangement combines TRBV7-9 with TRBJ2-4, with TRBD1 as a weak D call on 5 bases. The nucleotide sequence reads as follows: TGTGCCAGCAGCCGATCCAATGCAGGGTTTTTAGCCAAAAACATTCAGTACTTC. It translates to CASSRSNAGFLAKNIQYF.